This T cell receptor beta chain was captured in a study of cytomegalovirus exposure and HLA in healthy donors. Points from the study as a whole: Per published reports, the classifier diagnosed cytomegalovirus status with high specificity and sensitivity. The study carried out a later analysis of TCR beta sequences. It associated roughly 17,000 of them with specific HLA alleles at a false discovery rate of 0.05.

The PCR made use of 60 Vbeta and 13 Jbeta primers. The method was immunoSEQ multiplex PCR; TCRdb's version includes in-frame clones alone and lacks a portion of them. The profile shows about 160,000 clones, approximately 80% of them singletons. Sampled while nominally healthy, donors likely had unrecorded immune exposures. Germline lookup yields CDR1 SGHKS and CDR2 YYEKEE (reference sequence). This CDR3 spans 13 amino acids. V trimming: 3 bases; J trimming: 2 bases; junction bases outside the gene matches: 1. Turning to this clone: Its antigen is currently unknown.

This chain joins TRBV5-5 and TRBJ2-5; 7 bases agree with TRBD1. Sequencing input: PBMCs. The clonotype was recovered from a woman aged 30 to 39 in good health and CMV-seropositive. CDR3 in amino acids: CASSSQGQETQYF. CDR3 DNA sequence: TGTGCCAGCAGCTCACAGGGGCAAGAGACCCAGTACTTC.